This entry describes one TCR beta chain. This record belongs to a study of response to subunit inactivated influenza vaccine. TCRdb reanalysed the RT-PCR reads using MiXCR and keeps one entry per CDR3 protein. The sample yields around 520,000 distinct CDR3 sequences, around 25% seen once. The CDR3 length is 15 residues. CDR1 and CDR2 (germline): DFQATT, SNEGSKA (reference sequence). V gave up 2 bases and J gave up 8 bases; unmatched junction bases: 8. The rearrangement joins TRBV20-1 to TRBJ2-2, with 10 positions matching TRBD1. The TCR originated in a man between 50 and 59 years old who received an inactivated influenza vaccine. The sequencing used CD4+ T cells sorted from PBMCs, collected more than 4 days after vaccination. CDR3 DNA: TGCAGTGCTAGAATCGGGACAGGGGTATTGGGGGAGCTGTTTTTT. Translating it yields CSARIGTGVLGELFF.